This T cell receptor (beta chain) was profiled in a study of cytomegalovirus exposure and HLA in healthy donors. Study-level findings and limits: Accurate predictions that matched the HLA-A and HLA-B alleles of most subjects were reportedly made from TCR beta sequences.

Both 60 Vbeta primers and 13 Jbeta primers went into the PCR. The method was immunoSEQ multiplex PCR; TCRdb's version includes in-frame clones alone and lacks a portion of them. The sample gives tens of thousands of clones, 65% to 90% of which show up once; 3.6% is in the top ten. Germline CDR1 SGHDT, CDR2 YYEEEE. There are 15 residues in the CDR3. Deletions cut 2 bases from V and 5 bases from J, with 16 bases between. Notes on this clone: Its antigen remains unidentified.

The source is a young woman in good health and CMV-seronegative. The chain links TRBV5-6 to TRBJ2-5; the D gene is possibly TRBD1 (5 bases). The sample consisted of PBMCs. In nucleotides, the CDR3 is TGTGCCAGCAGCTTTCCTCAGGGCACCGTTGAGACCCAGTACTTC. Translating it yields CASSFPQGTVETQYF.